This TCR beta chain comes out of a study of blood T cell repertoires in COVID-19. Whole-study context: Samples came from the United States, Italy and Spain, spanning acute and convalescent COVID-19. The cDNA or gDNA used as material had been derived from T cells, B-cell-depleted T cells, or PBMCs.

Per the original data handling: Cell counts per sample came from amplifying reference gene primers. Profiled with immunoSEQ multiplex PCR; TCRdb holds only in-frame clones, not every one. The V and J calls and clone size come from that table; D and trimming were worked out from the DNA. The sample contains 130,000 or so clones, more than 80% of which appear only once. The trim removed 2 bases at V and 0 bases at J, leaving 8 bases unmatched. Germline CDR1 is GTSNPN and CDR2 is SVGIG (reference sequence). The CDR3 extends over 17 amino acids. The clonotype originates from a human donor in a cohort sampled during active COVID-19. What was sequenced was peripheral blood. This rearrangement joins TRBV30 to TRBJ2-1; the match to TRBD2 covers 9 bases. CDR3 loop: CAWSLGLAGFSYNEQFF. CDR3 DNA: TGTGCCTGGAGTCTGGGGCTAGCGGGGTTCTCCTACAATGAGCAGTTCTTC.